This TCR beta chain was documented in a study of cytomegalovirus exposure and HLA in healthy donors. Amplification used 60 Vbeta primers and 13 Jbeta primers. This table comes from immunoSEQ multiplex PCR, and its TCRdb copy is limited to in-frame clones, with some not included. The sample records 45,000 to 70,000 clones, approximately 84% being singletons. Sequences were obtained from PBMCs. The origin of this receptor is a man between 50 and 59 years old in good health and CMV-seronegative.

The CDR3 region has the DNA TGCAGCAGTACAAGGGGGCTGAACACTGAAGCTTTCTTT. Translating it yields CSSTRGLNTEAFF. V gene TRBV29-1 combines with J gene TRBJ1-1; 7 nucleotides match TRBD1. Unmatched junction bases numbered 6, after V lost 8 bases and J lost 0 bases. This CDR3 has 13 residues. Germline CDR1 and CDR2: SQVTM and ANQGSEA.